These 30 T cell receptor beta chains were sequenced from one sample in a study of blood T cell repertoires in COVID-19. Sequencing was performed with immunoSEQ multiplex PCR; in TCRdb, only in-frame clones are kept and a portion is missing. The table has 270,000 or so clones, roughly 91% seen once. Sequencing input: PBMCs or T cells enriched from blood (not recorded which). The receptors were gathered from a woman in her thirties or forties with acute COVID-19.

The chain uses TRBV11-3 and TRBJ2-1; TRBD2 agrees at 7 bases. The CDR3 has 15 residues. Looked up from germline, CDR1 is SGHNT and CDR2 is YENEEA. J lost 4 bases, V lost 3 bases, and 6 bases had no gene match. The CDR3 loop is CASSFSLATYNEQFF. The CDR3, as DNA: TGTGCCAGCAGCTTCTCACTAGCGACGTACAATGAGCAGTTCTTC.

The chain is built from TRBV6-2 or TRBV6-3 and TRBJ2-3, with 13 bases that match TRBD2. The ends lost 5 bases at V and 1 base at J; junction bases unmatched: 6. CDR3 size: 17 residues. Germline CDR1 and CDR2: MNHEY and SVGEGT. Here the CDR3 DNA reads TGTGCCAGCAGTCCCTGGACTAGCGGGGGACGCACAGATACGCAGTATTTT. Its protein is CASSPWTSGGRTDTQYF.

The V call is TRBV7-9, the J call TRBJ2-3; 8 bases are shared with TRBD1. The CDR3 covers 15 residues. The trim removed 2 bases at V and 3 bases at J, leaving 4 bases unmatched. The germline V gene has CDR1 SEHNR and CDR2 FQNEAQ (reference sequence). The CDR3 spells CASSLRDRSTDTQYF. The CDR3 region has the DNA TGTGCCAGCAGCTTACGGGACAGGAGTACAGATACGCAGTATTTT.

This sequence joins TRBV3-1 (or the pseudogene TRBV3-2) and TRBJ1-1; 9 bases agree with TRBD1. Germline CDR1 LGHDT, CDR2 YNNKEL (reference sequence). The CDR3 length is 14 residues. The V gene end was trimmed by 4 bases and the J gene end by 5 bases; junction bases not matched to a gene: 5. CDR3 sequence reads: CASSPQGARTEAFF. CDR3 nucleotides: TGTGCCAGCAGCCCACAGGGGGCGCGGACTGAAGCTTTCTTT.

The J gene is TRBJ1-1, the V gene TRBV5-1; 8 bases are a match to TRBD1. The CDR3 totals 16 residues. The germline V gene has CDR1 SGHRS and CDR2 YFSETQ. Trimming at V came to 3 bases and at J to 5 bases, leaving 12 bases not matched to a gene. In DNA form, the CDR3 reads TGCGCCAGCAGCTGGGGTGGGGACAGGAGAAAGACTGAAGCTTTCTTT. Translating gives CASSWGGDRRKTEAFF. The full variable domain, in which reference TRBV5-1 and TRBJ1-1 provide the parts outside the CDR3, is KAGVTQTPRYLIKTRGQQVTLSCSPISGHRSVSWYQQTPGQGLQFLFEYFSETQRNKGNFPGRFSGRQFSNSRSEMNVSTLELGDSALYLCASSWGGDRRKTEAFFGQGTRLTVV.

This clone was observed a single time. J is TRBJ1-2 and V is TRBV28, with D possibly TRBD1 on 5 matching bases. Trimming removed 5 bases at V and 4 bases at J, with 20 bases between. Per the germline V gene, CDR1 is MDHEN and CDR2 is SYDVKM. This CDR3 is 16 amino acids long. DNA of the CDR3: TGTGCCAGCAGTACCGGGCCGGGGGGAAGTGTCTATGGCTACACCTTC. Protein product: CASSTGPGGSVYGYTF.

This clone was seen a single time. The chain uses TRBV24-1 and TRBJ2-3, with 7 bases matching TRBD2. The CDR3 covers 14 residues. Looked up from germline, CDR1 is KGHDR and CDR2 is SFDVKD. V lost 4 bases, J lost 2 bases, and 2 bases stayed unmatched. CDR3 in amino acids: CATSDRGVTDTQYF. The CDR3 DNA follows: TGTGCCACCAGTGACCGGGGGGTCACAGATACGCAGTATTTT.

The V and J genes are TRBV2 and TRBJ1-1; no reliable D call. Germline V gene lookup returns CDR1 SNHLY and CDR2 FYNNEI. The CDR3 covers 14 residues. Trimming pared 2 bases from V and 0 bases from J, leaving 7 bases between. Written as DNA, the CDR3 is TGTGCCAGCAGTGAAACAGTTATGAACACTGAAGCTTTCTTT. Amino acid sequence: CASSETVMNTEAFF.

The chain combines TRBV28 with TRBJ2-7, with TRBD1 matching over 7 bases. Germline CDR1 MDHEN, CDR2 SYDVKM. V gave up 6 bases and J gave up 4 bases; unmatched junction bases: 9. This CDR3 is built from 14 residues. CDR3 in amino acids: CASSDRARRYEQYF. The CDR3 nucleotides are TGTGCCAGCAGCGACAGGGCTCGAAGGTACGAGCAGTACTTC.

The chain carries TRBV2 and TRBJ1-5, with a possible D match to TRBD1 (5 bases). CDR3 length: 17 amino acids. Deletions cut 5 bases from V and 3 bases from J, with 20 bases between. Germline V gene lookup returns CDR1 SNHLY and CDR2 FYNNEI. CDR3 loop: CASSLRDTLILNQPQHF. The DNA of the CDR3 is TGTGCCAGCAGTCTCAGGGATACACTAATACTCAATCAGCCCCAGCATTTT. The full variable domain, with the rest looked up from reference TRBV2 and TRBJ1-5, is EPEVTQTPSHQVTQMGQEVILRCVPISNHLYFYWYRQILGQKVEFLVSFYNNEISEKSEIFDDQFSVERPDGSNFTLKIRSTKLEDSAMYFCASSLRDTLILNQPQHFGDGTRLSIL.

J is TRBJ2-3 and V is TRBV3-1 (or the pseudogene TRBV3-2); 9 bases fit TRBD2. This CDR3 comprises 17 residues. With V trimmed by 4 bases and J by 2 bases, 10 bases remained unmatched. CDR1 and CDR2 from the germline V gene are LGHDT and YNNKEL (reference sequence). CDR3 in amino acids: CASSPFGKRGATDTQYF. The CDR3 DNA reads as TGTGCCAGCAGCCCCTTTGGGAAGCGGGGGGCCACAGATACGCAGTATTTT.

V usage is TRBV9 and J usage is TRBJ1-2; TRBD1 agrees at 10 bases. V shed 4 bases, J shed 3 bases, and the junction held 15 bases outside the gene matches. Germline V lookup: CDR1 SGDLS, CDR2 YYNGEE. The CDR3 runs 18 residues. The CDR3 loop reads CASSRQVPGQGLYYGYTF. The CDR3 DNA sequence: TGTGCCAGCAGCCGACAAGTCCCGGGACAGGGGCTTTACTATGGCTACACCTTC.

V is TRBV7-6 and J is TRBJ2-1, with 10 positions matching TRBD2. Germline CDR1 is SGHVS and CDR2 is FNYEAQ. V was pared by 1 base and J by 9 bases, with 6 bases of the junction left unmatched. This CDR3 is built from 15 residues. In nucleotides, the CDR3 is TGTGCCAGCAGCTTAGAGGCTAGCGGGGGTGGTGAGCAGTTCTTC. Its translation: CASSLEASGGGEQFF.

A single count supports this clone. The rearrangement uses TRBV19 and TRBJ2-1; 11 nucleotides agree with TRBD2. The CDR3 has 16 residues. Unmatched junction bases numbered 11, after V lost 6 bases and J lost 7 bases. Germline-derived CDR1 and CDR2 are LNHDA and SQIVND (reference sequence). This chain's CDR3 is CASSLALAGGGNEQFF. CDR3 nucleotide sequence: TGTGCCAGTAGCCTAGCGCTAGCGGGAGGTGGAAATGAGCAGTTCTTC.

The chain recombines TRBV28 with TRBJ1-2, with 7 nucleotides matching TRBD1. This CDR3 comprises 14 residues. The germline V gene encodes CDR1 MDHEN and CDR2 SYDVKM. With 7 bases clipped from V and 2 bases from J, the junction kept 7 bases outside the gene matches. The CDR3 loop reads CASINRGSNYGYTF. DNA of the CDR3: TGTGCCAGCATTAACAGGGGATCCAACTATGGCTACACCTTC.

The chain links TRBV6-6 to TRBJ2-5, with 7 bases lining up with TRBD1. CDR3 length: 16 amino acids. V was pared by 5 bases and J by 4 bases, with 13 bases of the junction left unmatched. The germline V gene encodes CDR1 MNHNY and CDR2 SVGAGI (reference sequence). This CDR3 is CASSQQNRGPGETQYF. The CDR3 coding sequence is TGTGCCAGCAGTCAACAAAACAGGGGCCCAGGAGAGACCCAGTACTTC.

The V and J genes are TRBV2 and TRBJ1-2, with 7 bases matching TRBD1. V shed 5 bases and J 7 bases; nucleotides not matched to a gene: 13. CDR3 length: 15 residues. Germline CDR1 and CDR2: SNHLY and FYNNEI. The CDR3 is CASSLQEGGLSGYTF. CDR3 DNA: TGTGCCAGCAGTCTACAGGAAGGGGGCCTTAGTGGCTACACCTTC. The variable domain in full, with the rest retrieved from reference TRBV2 and TRBJ1-2, is EPEVTQTPSHQVTQMGQEVILRCVPISNHLYFYWYRQILGQKVEFLVSFYNNEISEKSEIFDDQFSVERPDGSNFTLKIRSTKLEDSAMYFCASSLQEGGLSGYTFGSGTRLTVV.

The chain links TRBV9 to TRBJ2-3; TRBD2 agrees at 8 bases. Germline V gives CDR1 SGDLS, CDR2 YYNGEE. This CDR3 spans 15 amino acids. J lost 5 bases, V lost 0 bases, and 5 bases had no gene match. CDR3 sequence reads: CASSVEAGVRDTQYF. CDR3 sequence (DNA): TGTGCCAGCAGCGTAGAAGCGGGGGTGAGAGATACGCAGTATTTT.

Points on this clone: One junction end does not reproduce the germline sequence, and a read error may be involved. The chain has TRBV15 and TRBJ1-6, with 7 bases lining up with TRBD1. The V gene's germline CDR1 is LNHNV and CDR2 YYDKDF (reference sequence). The CDR3 has 14 amino acids. The CDR3 DNA reads TGTGCCACCAGCCGAGACAGGGATGATTCACCCCTCCACTTT. This sequence encodes CATSRDRDDSPLHF.

The chain joins TRBV5-1 to TRBJ1-1; D gene unclear. The ends were cut back, 3 bases at V and 7 bases at J, with 16 bases in the middle. The CDR3 loop spans 14 amino acids. Germline V lookup: CDR1 SGHRS, CDR2 YFSETQ. As DNA, the CDR3 is TGCGCCAGCAGCTCCGTGGATAGTGGGCTTGAAGCTTTCTTT. Translated: CASSSVDSGLEAFF.

The CDR3 sequence is CASSVGWAAFF. Here the CDR3 DNA reads TGTGCCAGCAGTGTTGGATGGGCAGCTTTCTTT. The chain uses TRBV2 and TRBJ1-1; D is undetermined. Germline values: CDR1 SNHLY, CDR2 FYNNEI. The CDR3 loop spans 11 amino acids. V lost 4 bases and J lost 10, with 10 bases in between.

The rearrangement uses TRBV28 and TRBJ1-2; a possible D gene is TRBD1 (6 bases). Trimming pared 6 bases from V and 8 bases from J, leaving 22 bases between. The germline V gene encodes CDR1 MDHEN and CDR2 SYDVKM. CDR3 length: 15 residues. The CDR3 nucleotides read TGTGCCAGCAGGTCAAAGGGGGATACGGTGCGAGGCTACACCTTC. Amino acid sequence: CASRSKGDTVRGYTF.

This rearrangement joins TRBV15 to TRBJ2-1, with unresolved D. With 1 base removed from V and 5 bases from J, the gap between germline ends came to 3 bases. This CDR3 has 12 residues. Germline V gene lookup returns CDR1 LNHNV and CDR2 YYDKDF (reference sequence). The CDR3, as DNA: TGTGCCACCAGCAGAGCAAACAATGAGCAGTTCTTC. This sequence encodes CATSRANNEQFF.

The gene calls are TRBV29-1 and TRBJ2-2; D possibly corresponds to TRBD1 (6 bases). The CDR3 is 11 residues long. The germline V gene encodes CDR1 SQVTM and CDR2 ANQGSEA. Trimming took 6 bases from V and 7 from J, leaving 9 bases between them. The CDR3 nucleotides read TGCAGCGTACAGGGTTACGGGGAGCTGTTTTTT. This translates into CSVQGYGELFF.

This chain uses TRBV2 with TRBJ1-6, with no clear D. Trimming stripped 6 bases from V and 14 bases from J, with 17 bases between. The CDR3 spans 13 residues. The germline gives CDR1 SNHLY, CDR2 FYNNEI. The CDR3 region is CASREAPNSALHF. DNA of the CDR3: TGTGCCAGCAGGGAGGCCCCTAATTCGGCCCTCCACTTT.

V gene TRBV5-4 combines with J gene TRBJ2-7, with D perhaps TRBD2 (5 bases). Per germline, CDR1 SGHNT and CDR2 YYREEE (reference sequence). This CDR3 is 14 amino acids long. V lost 0 bases and J 7 bases, leaving 14 bases between the germline ends. DNA of the CDR3: TGTGCCAGCAGCTTGGGACAAAATCCGGGGGAGCAGTACTTC. Residues: CASSLGQNPGEQYF.

The chain links TRBV2 to TRBJ1-2; D gene unclear. Per the germline V gene, CDR1 is SNHLY and CDR2 is FYNNEI. This CDR3 is built from 13 residues. V was clipped by 5 bases and J by 2 bases, with 9 bases between them. The CDR3 nucleotides read TGTGCCAGCAGTCCCGGCAGGAACTATGGCTACACCTTC. Its protein is CASSPGRNYGYTF.

The chain is built from TRBV7-9 and TRBJ2-7; maybe TRBD1 (5 bases). Germline assignment: CDR1 SEHNR and CDR2 FQNEAQ (reference sequence). The CDR3 loop spans 13 amino acids. V was trimmed by 4 bases and J by 4 bases, leaving 11 bases between them. CDR3 sequence (DNA): TGTGCCAGCAGCTCACTACAGGAATACGAGCAGTACTTC. Amino acid sequence: CASSSLQEYEQYF.

This rearrangement joins TRBV7-9 to TRBJ2-7; maybe TRBD2 (6 bases). This CDR3 has 15 amino acids. Trimming shortened V by 5 bases and J by 2 bases, and 16 bases separated the two germline ends. Germline lookup yields CDR1 SEHNR and CDR2 FQNEAQ (reference sequence). CDR3 nucleotide sequence: TGTGCCAGCAGCGCCGGTGGGGGGAAACCCTACGAGCAGTACTTC. Encoded protein: CASSAGGGKPYEQYF.

The chain links TRBV18 to TRBJ2-3; TRBD2 matches at 10 bases. With 3 bases clipped from V and 0 bases from J, the junction kept 6 bases outside the gene matches. Germline V gives CDR1 KGHSH, CDR2 LQKENI. The CDR3 runs to 17 residues. Here the CDR3 DNA reads TGTGCCAGCTCACCTACAAAAGCGGGAGGGAGCACAGATACGCAGTATTTT. Its protein product is CASSPTKAGGSTDTQYF.